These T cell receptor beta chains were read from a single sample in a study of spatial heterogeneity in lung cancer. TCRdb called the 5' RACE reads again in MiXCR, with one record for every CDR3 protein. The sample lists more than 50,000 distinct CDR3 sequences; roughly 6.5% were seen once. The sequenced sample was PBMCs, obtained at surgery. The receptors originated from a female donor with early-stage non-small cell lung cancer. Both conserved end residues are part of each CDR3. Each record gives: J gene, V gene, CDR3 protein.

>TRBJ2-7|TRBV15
CATSPAGGQLREQYF
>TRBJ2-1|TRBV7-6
CASSLVAGGSYNEQFF
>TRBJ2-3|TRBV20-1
CSAQVHDTQYF
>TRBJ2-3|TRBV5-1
CASSLESAGGPDTQYF
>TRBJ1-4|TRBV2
CASTGTGVPAHEKLFF
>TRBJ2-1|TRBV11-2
CASSSDRGPYHEQFF
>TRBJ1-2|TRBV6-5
CASGPWDRRRYGYTF
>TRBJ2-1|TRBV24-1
CATSEGIRRGSYNEQFF
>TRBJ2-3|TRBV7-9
CASSLGKTGLAATDTQYF
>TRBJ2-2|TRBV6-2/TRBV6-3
CASSYWVTELFF
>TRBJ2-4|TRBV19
CVSSPDRDKNIQYF
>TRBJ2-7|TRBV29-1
CSARTGMKDEQYF
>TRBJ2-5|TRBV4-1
CASSQLPPSDTQETQYF
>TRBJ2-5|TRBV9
CASSIQGLQETQYF
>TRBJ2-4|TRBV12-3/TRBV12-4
CASSFSEAKNIQYF
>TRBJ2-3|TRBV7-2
CASSSEPVADTQYF
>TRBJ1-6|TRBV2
CASLLDGGSPLHF
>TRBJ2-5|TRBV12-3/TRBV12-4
CASKGGLAGLQETQYF
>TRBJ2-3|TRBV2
CASSGVGRTDTQYF
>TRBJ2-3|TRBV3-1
CASSSRTDTQYF
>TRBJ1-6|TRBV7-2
CASSHYGSPLHF
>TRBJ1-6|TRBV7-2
CASSRTTGQYNSPLHF
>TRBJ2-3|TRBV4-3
CASSQDLGSGGRTDTQYF
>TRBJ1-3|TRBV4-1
CASSRSTGAGNTIYF
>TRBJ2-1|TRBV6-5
CASSYLSGGKVEQFF
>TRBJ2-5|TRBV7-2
CASSYGGETQYF
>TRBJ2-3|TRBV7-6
CASSLVGDTQYF
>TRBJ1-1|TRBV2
CASSHTGGDTEAFF
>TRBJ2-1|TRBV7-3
CASSLRGYPLSSYNEQFF
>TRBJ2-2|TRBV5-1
CASSFRQDLTGELFF
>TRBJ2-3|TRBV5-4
CASSFDRGDTQYF
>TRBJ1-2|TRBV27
CASSLGTGPGAYGYTF
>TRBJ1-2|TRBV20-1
CSASRVAGYGYTF
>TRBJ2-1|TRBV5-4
CASSLAGIDEQFF
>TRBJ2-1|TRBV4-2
CASSQPRGGNEQFF
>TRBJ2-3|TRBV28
CASNLAGRTDTQYF
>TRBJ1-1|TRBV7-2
CASTKVGSNTEAFF
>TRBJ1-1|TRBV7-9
CASSGAYTEAFF
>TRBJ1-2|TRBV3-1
CASSRQVHYGYTF